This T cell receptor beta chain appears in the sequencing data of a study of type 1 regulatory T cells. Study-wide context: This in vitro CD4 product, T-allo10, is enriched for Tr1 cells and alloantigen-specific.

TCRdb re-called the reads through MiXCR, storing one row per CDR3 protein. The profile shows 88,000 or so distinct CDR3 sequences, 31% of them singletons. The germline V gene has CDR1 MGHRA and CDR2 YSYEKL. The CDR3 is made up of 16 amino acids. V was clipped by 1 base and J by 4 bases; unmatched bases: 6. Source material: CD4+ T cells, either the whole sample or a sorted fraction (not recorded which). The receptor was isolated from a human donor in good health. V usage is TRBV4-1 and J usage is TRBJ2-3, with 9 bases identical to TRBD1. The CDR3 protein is CASSQVGGQGADTQYF. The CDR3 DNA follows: TGCGCCAGCAGCCAAGTCGGGGGACAGGGCGCAGATACGCAGTATTTT.